These 20 T cell receptor beta chains came from one sample sequenced in a study of cytomegalovirus exposure and HLA in healthy donors. Both 60 Vbeta primers and 13 Jbeta primers went into the PCR. Profiled with immunoSEQ multiplex PCR; TCRdb holds only in-frame clones, not every one. The table lists about 110,000 clones, 73% of them singletons, with roughly 8% in the top ten. Material: PBMCs. Receptors originate from a man aged 40-49 years in good health and CMV-seronegative.

V gene TRBV7-9 combines with J gene TRBJ2-5; perhaps TRBD2 as D (5 bases). There are 13 residues in the CDR3. Germline V gene data show CDR1 as SEHNR and CDR2 as FQNEAQ (reference sequence). Trimming took 2 bases from V and 5 from J, leaving 9 bases between them. This CDR3 reads CASSLPRRETQYF. Written as DNA, the CDR3 is TGTGCCAGCAGCTTACCTCGGAGGGAGACCCAGTACTTC.

V gene TRBV29-1 combines with J gene TRBJ2-5, with a tentative D call TRBD2 (6 bases). Germline CDR1 SQVTM, CDR2 ANQGSEA. This CDR3 spans 14 amino acids. V lost 4 bases and J lost 4, with 16 bases in between. CDR3 amino acids: CSVAPGGWGETQYF. CDR3 bases: TGCAGCGTTGCTCCCGGGGGATGGGGAGAGACCCAGTACTTC.

V gene TRBV29-1 combines with J gene TRBJ1-1; TRBD1 aligns across 8 bases. V dropped 2 bases and J dropped 11; count of bases not matched to a gene: 7. This CDR3 comprises 12 residues. Germline V gene sequence: CDR1 SQVTM, CDR2 ANQGSEA. As DNA, the CDR3 is TGCAGCGTTGAACCAGGGGGCAGTAGGGCTTTCTTT. This gives the protein CSVEPGGSRAFF.

This clone was counted ten times or more. V and J are TRBV7-6 and TRBJ2-5, with 8 bases fitting TRBD1. The junction had 7 bases not matched to a gene; V was cut back by 5 bases and J by 2 bases. CDR1 is SGHVS and CDR2 is FNYEAQ in the germline V gene. The CDR3 is 15 residues long. For the CDR3, the DNA is TGTGCCAGCAGCGCAGGGGACAGGCTTCAAGAGACCCAGTACTTC. Its translation: CASSAGDRLQETQYF.

V usage is TRBV5-4 and J usage is TRBJ1-5; maybe TRBD1 (5 bases). The CDR3 consists of 16 residues. The germline gives CDR1 SGHNT, CDR2 YYREEE (reference sequence). V was trimmed by 0 bases and J by 0 bases, leaving 10 bases between them. CDR3 sequence (DNA): TGTGCCAGCAGCTTGGCCGGCCAGGGTAGCAATCAGCCCCAGCATTTT. Protein product: CASSLAGQGSNQPQHF.

The chain uses TRBV11-2 and TRBJ1-2, with D possibly TRBD1 on 5 matching bases. This CDR3 comprises 14 residues. V lost 1 base to trimming and J lost 4 bases, with 10 bases between them. Germline-derived CDR1 and CDR2 are SGHAT and FQNNGV. CDR3 nucleotides: TGTGCCAGCAGCTTAGGGACAACCCTCTATGGCTACACCTTC. Its protein is CASSLGTTLYGYTF.

This clone was picked up a small number of times. The genes are TRBV5-4 and TRBJ2-7; D gene ambiguous. The germline V gene has CDR1 SGHNT and CDR2 YYREEE (reference sequence). The CDR3 has 15 residues. V lost 4 bases and J 3 bases, leaving 17 bases between the germline ends. CDR3 coding DNA: TGTGCCAGCAGCCACCCCAATTTCCTCGGCTACGAGCAGTACTTC. It yields the protein CASSHPNFLGYEQYF. The whole variable domain, remainder taken from reference TRBV5-4 and TRBJ2-7, is ETGVTQSPTHLIKTRGQQVTLRCSSQSGHNTVSWYQQALGQGPQFIFQYYREEENGRGNFPPRFSGLQFPNYSSELNVNALELDDSALYLCASSHPNFLGYEQYFGPGTRLTVT.

This chain connects TRBV19 to TRBJ2-7, with D perhaps matching TRBD1 (6 bases). Germline V gives CDR1 LNHDA, CDR2 SQIVND (reference sequence). The CDR3 is 14 amino acids. Trimming cost V 8 bases and J 2 bases, with 16 bases left between them. The CDR3 sequence: CASANRTDTYEQYF. The DNA of the CDR3 is TGTGCCAGTGCCAACAGGACAGACACCTACGAGCAGTACTTC.

The V call is TRBV11-2, the J call TRBJ2-1; 8 nucleotides match TRBD2. V was pared by 5 bases and J by 4 bases, with 10 bases of the junction left unmatched. The CDR3 loop spans 16 amino acids. Germline CDR1 and CDR2: SGHAT and FQNNGV. CDR3 amino acids: CASSPLGAGGYNEQFF. DNA of the CDR3: TGTGCCAGCAGCCCCCTAGGGGCGGGGGGATACAATGAGCAGTTCTTC.

V and J are TRBV15 and TRBJ2-2, with TRBD1 matching 10 bases. The length of the CDR3 is 15 residues. Per the germline V gene, CDR1 is LNHNV and CDR2 is YYDKDF (reference sequence). V shed 5 bases, J shed 7 bases, and the junction held 7 bases outside the gene matches. CDR3 amino acids: CATSERQGANGELFF. CDR3 in DNA: TGTGCCACCAGCGAGAGACAGGGGGCGAACGGGGAGCTGTTTTTT.

This chain connects TRBV9 to TRBJ2-3; tentative D call: TRBD2 (7 bases). V was cut by 3 bases and J by 1 base, with 15 bases left in between. The CDR3 is 16 residues long. Looked up from germline, CDR1 is SGDLS and CDR2 is YYNGEE. The CDR3 DNA reads as TGTGCCAGCAGCGCCTCCGGGGGGCAAGGCACAGATACGCAGTATTTT. Residues: CASSASGGQGTDTQYF.

This clone came up a few times. The V and J genes are TRBV5-1 and TRBJ2-3; 8 positions match TRBD2. This CDR3 region has 16 residues. V shed 5 bases, J shed 0 bases, and the junction held 8 bases outside the gene matches. Per the germline V gene, CDR1 is SGHRS and CDR2 is YFSETQ. CDR3 residues: CASRVVAGGSTDTQYF. CDR3 nucleotide sequence: TGCGCCAGCAGGGTCGTGGCGGGGGGAAGCACAGATACGCAGTATTTT.

This clone was seen ten or more times. The chain carries TRBV6-1 and TRBJ1-5; maybe TRBD1 (5 bases). V lost 6 bases and J lost 4, with 13 bases in between. CDR3 length equals 14 residues. Germline values: CDR1 MNHNS, CDR2 SASEGT. The CDR3 DNA reads as TGTGCCAGCAGGCGGGGCAGGGAAAATCAGCCCCAGCATTTT. Translated, it gives CASRRGRENQPQHF.

The V gene is TRBV10-3, the J gene TRBJ2-7, with 7 bases lining up with TRBD1. J lost 6 bases, V lost 6 bases, and 5 bases had no gene match. CDR1 is ENHRY, CDR2 SYGVKD, per germline. This CDR3 has 12 residues. CDR3 nucleotide sequence: TGTGCCATCAGCGGACAGGATCGCGAGCAGTACTTC. Protein: CAISGQDREQYF.

The chain carries TRBV7-3 and TRBJ2-5; no clear D. The CDR3 covers 14 residues. Trimming stripped 0 bases from V and 1 base from J, with 6 bases between. CDR1 is SGHTA, CDR2 FQGTGA, per germline. This CDR3 reads CASSLTPGQETQYF. The CDR3 coding sequence is TGTGCCAGCAGCTTAACCCCGGGCCAAGAGACCCAGTACTTC.

V is TRBV4-2 and J is TRBJ2-5; 8 bases map to TRBD1. With the DNA end fitting TRBJ2-7 better, the J assignment may be wrong. This CDR3 spans 19 amino acids. Germline V lookup: CDR1 LGHNA, CDR2 YNFKEQ. CDR3 in amino acids: CASSQEAGQDILSSYEQYF. CDR3 in DNA: TGTGCCAGCAGCCAAGAGGCGGGACAGGACATTCTCAGCTCCTACGAGCAGTACTTC.

This clone was counted once. V gene TRBV2 combines with J gene TRBJ2-5, with 9 bases lining up with TRBD1. Germline assignment: CDR1 SNHLY and CDR2 FYNNEI. This CDR3 is 15 amino acids long. Trimming at V came to 5 bases and at J to 5 bases, leaving 9 bases not matched to a gene. The CDR3 loop is CASSLRTGAWETQYF. CDR3 in DNA: TGTGCCAGCAGTCTCCGGACAGGGGCGTGGGAGACCCAGTACTTC.

The V call is TRBV30, the J call TRBJ1-3, with D unresolved. This CDR3 contains 12 residues. In germline, CDR1 is GTSNPN, CDR2 SVGIG (reference sequence). V lost 0 bases and J lost 4, with 4 bases in between. The CDR3 here is CAWSVSGNTIYF. CDR3 DNA: TGTGCCTGGAGTGTTAGCGGAAACACCATATATTTT. Full variable domain (missing parts from reference TRBV30 and TRBJ1-3): SQTIHQWPATLVQPVGSPLSLECTVEGTSNPNLYWYRQAAGRGLQLLFYSVGIGQISSEVPQNLSASRPQDRQFILSSKKLLLSDSGFYLCAWSVSGNTIYFGEGSWLTVV.

This sequence joins TRBV6-1 and TRBJ2-4, with a tentative D call TRBD1 (6 bases). The CDR3 has 12 residues. The germline V and J ends were trimmed by 7 bases and 8 bases, with 12 bases remaining between them. CDR1 MNHNS and CDR2 SASEGT come from the germline V gene. The CDR3 bases are TGTGCCAGCACCCTACAGGGACACATTCAGTACTTC. Translation gives CASTLQGHIQYF.

The chain recombines TRBV2 with TRBJ1-5, with TRBD1 as a possible D gene (5 bases). V was cut by 8 bases and J by 1 base, with 12 bases left in between. This CDR3 contains 14 residues. Germline V gene data show CDR1 as SNHLY and CDR2 as FYNNEI. The DNA of the CDR3 is TGTGCCAGCGCTGACAGCTTCAGCAATCAGCCCCAGCATTTT. Its translation: CASADSFSNQPQHF.